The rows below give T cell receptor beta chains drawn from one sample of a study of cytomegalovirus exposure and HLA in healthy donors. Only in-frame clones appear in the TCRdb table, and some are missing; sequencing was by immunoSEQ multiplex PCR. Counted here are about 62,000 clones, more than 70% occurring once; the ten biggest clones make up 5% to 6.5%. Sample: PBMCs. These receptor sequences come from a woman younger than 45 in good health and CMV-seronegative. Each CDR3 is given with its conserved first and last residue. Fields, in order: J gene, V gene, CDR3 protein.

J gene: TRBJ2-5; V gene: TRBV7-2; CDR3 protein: CASASVETQYF
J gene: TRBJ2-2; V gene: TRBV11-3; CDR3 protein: CASSQLTPTNTGELFF
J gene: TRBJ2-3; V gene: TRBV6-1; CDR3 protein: CASRRGRASTDTQYF
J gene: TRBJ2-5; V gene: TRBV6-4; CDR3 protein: CASSGDYGETQYF
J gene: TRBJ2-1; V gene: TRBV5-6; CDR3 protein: CASSWTDFAYNEQFF
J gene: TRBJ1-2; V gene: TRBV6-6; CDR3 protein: CASRSGQYYGYTF
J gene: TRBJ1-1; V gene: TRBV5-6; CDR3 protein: CASSLGGTGGGAFF
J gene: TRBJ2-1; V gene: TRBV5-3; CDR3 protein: CARSPGQSYNEQFF
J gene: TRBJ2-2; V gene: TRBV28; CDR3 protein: CASSFPLETGELFF
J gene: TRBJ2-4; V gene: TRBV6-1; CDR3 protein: CASRGQINTKNIQYF
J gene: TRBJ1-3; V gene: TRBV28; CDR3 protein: CASSPGFSGNTIYF
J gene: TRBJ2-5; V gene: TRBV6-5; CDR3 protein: CASSYLGTASKETQYF
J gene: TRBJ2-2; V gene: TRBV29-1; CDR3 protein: CSVEDRGTSGNTANTGELFF
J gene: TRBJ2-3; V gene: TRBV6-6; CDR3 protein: CASSNGLANTQYF
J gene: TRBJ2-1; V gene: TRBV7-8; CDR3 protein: CASLGSSYNEQFF
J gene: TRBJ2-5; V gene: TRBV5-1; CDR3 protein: CASRDQREIEETQYF
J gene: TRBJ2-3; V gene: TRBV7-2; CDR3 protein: CASSLELGTQYF
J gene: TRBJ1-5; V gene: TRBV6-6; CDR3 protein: CASSYSSQNNQPQHF